This TCR beta chain was obtained from a study of blood T cells in healthy people across ages. As for the study in general: For every two T cells, template switching captured about one barcoded beta molecule.

The study drew donors from healthy Caucasian individuals in Russia aged roughly 6 to 100. This CDR3 is built from 14 residues. V lost 5 bases and J lost 11; bases outside the gene matches: 9. Per germline, CDR1 SQVTM and CDR2 ANQGSEA. This clonotype was recorded a few times. A J-beta primer mix and a sample-barcoded 5' primer were used in a second PCR of roughly 6 to 12 cycles. Via MiXCR, TCRdb re-called the 5' RACE reads, giving one row per CDR3 protein. The sample shows 1,500,000 or so distinct CDR3 sequences, about 45% of them seen only once. The sequencing input was blood. The chain carries TRBV29-1 and TRBJ2-5; TRBD2 matches at 15 bases. The sequence was obtained from a woman aged 18-30 years in good health. In DNA form, the CDR3 reads TGCAGCGTTAAGGGACTAGCGGGAGGCCATGAGCAGTACTTC. It codes for CSVKGLAGGHEQYF.